Shown below are 9 T cell receptor beta chains from a single sample sequenced in a study of T-cell reconstitution after alpha-beta-depleted transplantation in children. TCRbeta library construction was performed incorporating unique molecular identifiers. TCRdb reprocessed the PCR reads with MiXCR, giving one entry per CDR3 protein. The sample has under 850,000 distinct CDR3 sequences; about 12% are singletons. The sequencing here drew on PBMCs, taken before TCRalphabeta/CD19-depleted stem cell transplant. These receptors all come from a girl aged 2-10 years with congenital amegakaryocytic thrombocytopenia, due to receive a stem cell transplant.

The chain is built from TRBV12-3 or TRBV12-4 and TRBJ2-4; 7 nucleotides align to TRBD1. The CDR3 extends over 15 amino acids. V shed 6 bases and J 6 bases; nucleotides not matched to a gene: 11. The CDR3 spells CASRNPRGGANIQYF. CDR3 DNA: TGTGCCAGCAGGAACCCCCGAGGGGGCGCAAACATTCAGTACTTC.

This clonotype was seen a few times. The chain links TRBV6-5 to TRBJ2-5; TRBD2 is a possible D gene (6 bases). The V end was cut by 0 bases, the J end by 5 bases, with 19 bases between. This CDR3 contains 17 residues. Germline V gene lookup returns CDR1 MNHEY and CDR2 SVGAGI. The CDR3 is CASSYSLGHVGGETQYF. The CDR3 nucleotides are TGTGCCAGCAGTTACTCCCTCGGACACGTTGGGGGGGAGACCCAGTACTTC.

A remark on this clonotype: This may stem from a read error, because a much larger clone lies one nucleotide away. The chain is built from TRBV4-2 and TRBJ2-7; D remains unclear. The CDR3 runs 15 residues. The germline CDR1 and CDR2 sequences are LGHNA and YNFKEQ. V lost 1 base and J 3 bases, leaving 13 bases between the germline ends. CDR3 loop: CASSQGSLTDYEQYF. In nucleotides, the CDR3 is TGTGCCAGCAGCCAAGGGTCGCTGACCGACTACGAGCAGTACTTC.

This clonotype occurred a few times. The chain employs TRBV3-1 and TRBJ2-7; 9 bases line up with TRBD2. This CDR3 comprises 14 residues. The V gene end was trimmed by 3 bases and the J gene end by 1 base; junction bases not matched to a gene: 1. From germline, CDR1 is LGHDT and CDR2 YNNKEL (reference sequence). Here the CDR3 reads CASSQREGSYEQYF. The CDR3 DNA sequence: TGTGCCAGCAGCCAGCGGGAGGGGTCCTACGAGCAGTACTTC.

This clonotype has just a few counts. In nucleotides, the CDR3 is TGTGCCAGCAGTTTCCTGGGAGCGGGAGGTGAAGATACGCAGTATTTT. Protein sequence: CASSFLGAGGEDTQYF. V and J are TRBV27 and TRBJ2-3, with 9 bases matching TRBD2. Germline CDR1 is MNHEY and CDR2 is SMNVEV (reference sequence). With V trimmed by 3 bases and J by 5 bases, 9 bases remained unmatched. CDR3 length: 16 residues.

This clonotype was counted only a few times. The J gene is TRBJ2-2, the V gene TRBV11-2; TRBD1 matches 7 bases. V gave up 3 bases and J gave up 0 bases; unmatched junction bases: 1. CDR3 length equals 15 residues. Per germline, CDR1 SGHAT and CDR2 FQNNGV. The CDR3 region is CASSFDRANTGELFF. The CDR3 bases are TGTGCCAGCAGCTTCGACAGGGCGAACACCGGGGAGCTGTTTTTT.

The J gene is TRBJ1-1, the V gene TRBV21-1. TRBV21-1 is termed a pseudogene. The CDR3 consists of 13 residues. The CDR3 protein is CASPEGRRTEAFF. In nucleotides, the CDR3 is TGTGCCAGCCCGGAGGGACGAAGAACTGAAGCTTTCTTT.

This clonotype was observed at least ten times. This chain links TRBV7-6 with TRBJ2-1, with 8 bases aligning to TRBD1. The trim removed 1 base at V and 10 bases at J, leaving 6 bases unmatched. The CDR3 contains 14 residues. Per the germline V gene, CDR1 is SGHVS and CDR2 is FNYEAQ. The CDR3 sequence is CASSLGTGFMEQFF. The CDR3, as DNA: TGTGCCAGCAGCTTAGGGACAGGGTTTATGGAGCAGTTCTTC.

The chain uses TRBV21-1 and TRBJ2-5; TRBD1, as called in the table, went unchecked against the DNA. TRBV21-1 has pseudogene status. This CDR3 has 14 amino acids. The CDR3 protein is CASARDRDQETQYF. The DNA for the CDR3 is TGTGCCAGCGCCCGGGACAGGGACCAAGAGACCCAGTACTTC.